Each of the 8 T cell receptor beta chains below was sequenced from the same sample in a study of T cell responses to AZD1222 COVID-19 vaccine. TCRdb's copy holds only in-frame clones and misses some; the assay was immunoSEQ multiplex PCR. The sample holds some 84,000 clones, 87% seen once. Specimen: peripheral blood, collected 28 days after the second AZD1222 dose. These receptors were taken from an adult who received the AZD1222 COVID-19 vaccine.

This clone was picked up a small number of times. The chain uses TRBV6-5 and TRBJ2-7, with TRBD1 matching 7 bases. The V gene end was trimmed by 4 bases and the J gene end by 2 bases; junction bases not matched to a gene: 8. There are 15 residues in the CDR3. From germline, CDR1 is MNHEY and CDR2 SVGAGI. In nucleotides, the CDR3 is TGTGCCAGCAGTTCCCACGGACAGGCCCCCTACGAGCAGTACTTC. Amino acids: CASSSHGQAPYEQYF.

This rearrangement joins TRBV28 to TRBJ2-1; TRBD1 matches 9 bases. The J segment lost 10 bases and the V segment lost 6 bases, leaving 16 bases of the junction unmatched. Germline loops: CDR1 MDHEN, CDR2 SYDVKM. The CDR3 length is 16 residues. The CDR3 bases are TGTGCCAGCAGGTACGCACCGGGACAGGGTCGGAGAGAGCAGTTCTTC. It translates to CASRYAPGQGRREQFF.

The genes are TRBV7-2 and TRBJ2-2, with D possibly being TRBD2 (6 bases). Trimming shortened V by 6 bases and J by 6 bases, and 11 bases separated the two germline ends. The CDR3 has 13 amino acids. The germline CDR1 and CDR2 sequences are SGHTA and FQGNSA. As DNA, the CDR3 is TGTGCCAGCAGGGAGGGAGTGGCCGGGGAGCTGTTTTTT. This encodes CASREGVAGELFF. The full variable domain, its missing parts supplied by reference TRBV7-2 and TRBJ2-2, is GAGVSQSPSNKVTEKGKDVELRCDPISGHTALYWYRQSLGQGLEFLIYFQGNSAPDKSGLPSDRFSAERTGGSVSTLTIQRTQQEDSAVYLCASREGVAGELFFGEGSRLTVL.

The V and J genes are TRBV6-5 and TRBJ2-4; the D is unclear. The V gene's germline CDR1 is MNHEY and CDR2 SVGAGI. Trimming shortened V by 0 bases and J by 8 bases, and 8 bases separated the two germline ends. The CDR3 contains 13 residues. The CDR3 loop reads CASSYSNGDIQYF. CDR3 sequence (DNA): TGTGCCAGCAGTTACTCGAATGGGGACATTCAGTACTTC.

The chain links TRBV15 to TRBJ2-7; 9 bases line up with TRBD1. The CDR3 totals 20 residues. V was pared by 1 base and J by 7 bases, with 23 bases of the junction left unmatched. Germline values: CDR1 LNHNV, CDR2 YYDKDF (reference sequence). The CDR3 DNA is TGTGCCACCAGCAGAGGCGGGAGAACCAGTCCGGGACAGGGCATTGGGGAGCAGTACTTC. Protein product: CATSRGGRTSPGQGIGEQYF.

This chain's CDR3 is CASSPDPLGAGMNTEAFF. As DNA, the CDR3 is TGTGCCAGCAGCCCCGACCCTTTAGGGGCGGGGATGAACACTGAAGCTTTCTTT. The chain links TRBV9 to TRBJ1-1; D perhaps matches TRBD1 (5 bases). This CDR3 has 18 amino acids. Germline V gene data show CDR1 as SGDLS and CDR2 as YYNGEE. V was trimmed by 4 bases and J by 0 bases, leaving 22 bases between them.

The CDR3 region is CASSQDMVGETQYF. In DNA form, the CDR3 reads TGTGCCAGCAGCCAAGATATGGTAGGAGAGACCCAGTACTTC. The chain couples TRBV3-1 (or the pseudogene TRBV3-2) to TRBJ2-5; D unclear. Germline CDR1 is LGHDT and CDR2 is YNNKEL (reference sequence). V lost 0 bases and J 4 bases, leaving 9 bases between the germline ends. The CDR3 totals 14 residues.

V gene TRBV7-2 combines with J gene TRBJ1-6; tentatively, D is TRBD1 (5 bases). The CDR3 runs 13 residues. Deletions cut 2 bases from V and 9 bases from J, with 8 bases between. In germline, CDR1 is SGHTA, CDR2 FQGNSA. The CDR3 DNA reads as TGTGCCAGCAGCTTATGGCAGGGTTCACCCCTCCACTTT. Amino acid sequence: CASSLWQGSPLHF.